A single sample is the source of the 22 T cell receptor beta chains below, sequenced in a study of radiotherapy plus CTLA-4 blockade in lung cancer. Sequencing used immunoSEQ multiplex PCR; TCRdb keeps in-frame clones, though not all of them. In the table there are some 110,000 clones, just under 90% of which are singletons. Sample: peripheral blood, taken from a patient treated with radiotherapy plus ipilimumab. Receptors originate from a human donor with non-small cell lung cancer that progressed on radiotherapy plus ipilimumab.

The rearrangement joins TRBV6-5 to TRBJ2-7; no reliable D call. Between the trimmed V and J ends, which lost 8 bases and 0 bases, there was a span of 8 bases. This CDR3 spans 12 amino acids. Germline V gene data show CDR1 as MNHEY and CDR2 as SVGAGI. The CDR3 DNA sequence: TGTGCCAGCTTGAGCAGCTCCTACGAGCAGTACTTC. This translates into CASLSSSYEQYF.

CDR3 bases: TGTGCCAGCAGTGAGAAATGGGCTGGTCAGCCCCAGCATTTT. Amino acid sequence: CASSEKWAGQPQHF. This chain connects TRBV2 to TRBJ1-5; no firm D call. CDR1 SNHLY and CDR2 FYNNEI come from the germline V gene. V was cut by 3 bases and J by 6 bases, with 12 bases left in between. This CDR3 region has 14 residues.

This CDR3 is CASSLIQGPNTEAFF. The CDR3 DNA is TGTGCCAGCAGCTTAATACAAGGGCCGAACACTGAAGCTTTCTTT. V gene TRBV7-9 combines with J gene TRBJ1-1; no definite D call. The CDR3 length is 15 residues. The V gene lost 2 bases and the J gene lost 1 base, with 11 bases spanning the gap. Looked up from germline, CDR1 is SEHNR and CDR2 is FQNEAQ (reference sequence). The entire variable domain, with the rest obtained from reference TRBV7-9 and TRBJ1-1, is as follows: DTGVSQNPRHKITKRGQNVTFRCDPISEHNRLYWYRQTLGQGPEFLTYFQNEAQLEKSRLLSDRFSAERPKGSFSTLEIQRTEQGDSAMYLCASSLIQGPNTEAFFGQGTRLTVV.

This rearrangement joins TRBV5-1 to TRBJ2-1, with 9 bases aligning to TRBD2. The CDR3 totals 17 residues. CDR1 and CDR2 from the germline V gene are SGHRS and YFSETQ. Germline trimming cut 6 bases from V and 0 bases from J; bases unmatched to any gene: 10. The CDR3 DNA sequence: TGCGCCAGCACCCAAGCGGGAGGACTCAGCTCCTACAATGAGCAGTTCTTC. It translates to CASTQAGGLSSYNEQFF.

The CDR3 sequence: CAWSVRDGNSYEQYF. The CDR3 DNA sequence: TGTGCCTGGAGTGTACGGGACGGGAACTCCTACGAGCAGTACTTC. The rearrangement joins TRBV30 to TRBJ2-7; D tentatively fits TRBD1 or TRBD2 (5 bases each). The V end was cut by 0 bases, the J end by 0 bases, with 12 bases between. Germline CDR1 and CDR2: GTSNPN and SVGIG (reference sequence). The CDR3 runs to 15 residues.

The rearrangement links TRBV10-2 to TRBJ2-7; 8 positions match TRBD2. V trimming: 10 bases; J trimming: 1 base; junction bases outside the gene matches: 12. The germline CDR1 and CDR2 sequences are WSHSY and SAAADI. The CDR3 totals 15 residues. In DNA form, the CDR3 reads TGCGCCACCAGACTCAATAGCGGGATTTCCTACGAGCAGTACTTC. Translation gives CATRLNSGISYEQYF.

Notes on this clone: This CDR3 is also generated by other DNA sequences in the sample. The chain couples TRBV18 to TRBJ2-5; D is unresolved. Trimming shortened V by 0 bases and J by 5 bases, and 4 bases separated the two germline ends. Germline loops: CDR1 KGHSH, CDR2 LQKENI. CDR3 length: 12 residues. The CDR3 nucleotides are TGTGCCAGCTCACCACCATCCGAGACCCAGTACTTC. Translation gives CASSPPSETQYF.

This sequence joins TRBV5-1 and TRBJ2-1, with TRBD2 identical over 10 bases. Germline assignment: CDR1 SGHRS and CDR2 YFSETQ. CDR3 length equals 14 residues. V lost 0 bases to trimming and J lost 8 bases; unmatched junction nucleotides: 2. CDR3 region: CASSLAGLAYEQFF. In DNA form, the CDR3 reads TGCGCCAGCAGCTTGGCGGGACTAGCGTATGAGCAGTTCTTC. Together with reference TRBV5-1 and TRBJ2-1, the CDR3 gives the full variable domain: KAGVTQTPRYLIKTRGQQVTLSCSPISGHRSVSWYQQTPGQGLQFLFEYFSETQRNKGNFPGRFSGRQFSNSRSEMNVSTLELGDSALYLCASSLAGLAYEQFFGPGTRLTVL.

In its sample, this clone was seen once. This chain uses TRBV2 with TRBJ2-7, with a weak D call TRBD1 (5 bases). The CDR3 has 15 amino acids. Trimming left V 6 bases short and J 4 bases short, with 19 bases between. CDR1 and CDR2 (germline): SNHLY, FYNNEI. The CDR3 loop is CASRTELKFGYEQYF. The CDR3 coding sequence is TGTGCCAGCAGGACAGAGCTGAAATTTGGATACGAGCAGTACTTC.

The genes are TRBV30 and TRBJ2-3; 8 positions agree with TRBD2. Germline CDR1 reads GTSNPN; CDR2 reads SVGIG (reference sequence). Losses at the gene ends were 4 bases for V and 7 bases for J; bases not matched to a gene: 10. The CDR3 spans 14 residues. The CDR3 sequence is CAWNFQREINTQYF. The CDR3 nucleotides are TGTGCCTGGAACTTTCAGCGGGAGATCAATACGCAGTATTTT. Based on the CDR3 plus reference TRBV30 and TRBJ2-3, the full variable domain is SQTIHQWPATLVQPVGSPLSLECTVEGTSNPNLYWYRQAAGRGLQLLFYSVGIGQISSEVPQNLSASRPQDRQFILSSKKLLLSDSGFYLCAWNFQREINTQYFGPGTRLTVL.

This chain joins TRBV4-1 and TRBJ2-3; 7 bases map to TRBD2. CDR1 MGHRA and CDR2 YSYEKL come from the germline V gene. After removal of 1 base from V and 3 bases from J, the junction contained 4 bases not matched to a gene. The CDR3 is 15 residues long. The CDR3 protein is CASSQVGGSTDTQYF. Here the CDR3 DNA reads TGCGCCAGCAGCCAAGTCGGCGGGAGTACAGATACGCAGTATTTT.

This CDR3 reads CASSVGIVNSGNTIYF. Written as DNA, the CDR3 is TGTGCCAGCAGCGTAGGTATAGTAAACTCTGGAAACACCATATATTTT. V is TRBV9 and J is TRBJ1-3; unclear D gene. V lost 0 bases and J 0 bases, leaving 10 bases between the germline ends. In germline, CDR1 is SGDLS, CDR2 YYNGEE. The CDR3 extends over 16 amino acids.

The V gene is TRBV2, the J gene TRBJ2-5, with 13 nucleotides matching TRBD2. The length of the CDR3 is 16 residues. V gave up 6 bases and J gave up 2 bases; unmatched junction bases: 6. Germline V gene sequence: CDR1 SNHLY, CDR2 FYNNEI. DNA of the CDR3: TGTGCCAGCAGAACCGGGACTAGCGGGGATCAAGAGACCCAGTACTTC. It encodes CASRTGTSGDQETQYF.

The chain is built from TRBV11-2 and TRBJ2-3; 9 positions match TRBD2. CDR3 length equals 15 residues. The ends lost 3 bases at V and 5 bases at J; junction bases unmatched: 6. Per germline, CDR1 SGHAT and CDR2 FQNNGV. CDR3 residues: CASSFPGLAGDTQYF. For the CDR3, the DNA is TGTGCCAGCAGCTTTCCGGGACTAGCTGGAGATACGCAGTATTTT.

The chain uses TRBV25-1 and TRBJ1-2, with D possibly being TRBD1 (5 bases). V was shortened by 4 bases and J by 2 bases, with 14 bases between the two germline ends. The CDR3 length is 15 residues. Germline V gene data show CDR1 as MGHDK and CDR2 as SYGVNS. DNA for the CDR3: TGTGCCAGCAGTGGGCGAATGACAGAAAACTATGGCTACACCTTC. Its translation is CASSGRMTENYGYTF.

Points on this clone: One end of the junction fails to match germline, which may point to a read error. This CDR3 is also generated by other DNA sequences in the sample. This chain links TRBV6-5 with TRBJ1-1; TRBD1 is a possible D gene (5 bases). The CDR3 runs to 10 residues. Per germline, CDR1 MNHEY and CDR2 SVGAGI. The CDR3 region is CATRGTEAFF. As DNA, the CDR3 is TGCGCCACAAGGGGCACTGAAGCTTTCTTT.

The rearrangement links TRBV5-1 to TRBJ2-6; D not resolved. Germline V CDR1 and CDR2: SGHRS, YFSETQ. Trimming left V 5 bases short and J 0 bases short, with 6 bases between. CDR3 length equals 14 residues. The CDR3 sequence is CASRMGSGANVLTF. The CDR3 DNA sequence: TGCGCCAGCAGAATGGGCTCTGGGGCCAACGTCCTGACTTTC. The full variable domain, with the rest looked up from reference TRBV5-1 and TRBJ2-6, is KAGVTQTPRYLIKTRGQQVTLSCSPISGHRSVSWYQQTPGQGLQFLFEYFSETQRNKGNFPGRFSGRQFSNSRSEMNVSTLELGDSALYLCASRMGSGANVLTFGAGSRLTVL.

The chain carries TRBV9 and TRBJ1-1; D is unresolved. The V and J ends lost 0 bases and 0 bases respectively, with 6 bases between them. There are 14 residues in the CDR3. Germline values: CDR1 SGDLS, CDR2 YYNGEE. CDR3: CASSVGGMNTEAFF. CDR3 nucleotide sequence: TGTGCCAGCAGCGTAGGGGGAATGAACACTGAAGCTTTCTTT.

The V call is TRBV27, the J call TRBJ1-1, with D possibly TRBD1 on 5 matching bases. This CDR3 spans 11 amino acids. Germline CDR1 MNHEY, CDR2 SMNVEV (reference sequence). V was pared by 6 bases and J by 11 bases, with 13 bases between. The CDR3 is CASRSGHKAFF. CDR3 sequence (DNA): TGTGCCAGCAGATCGGGGCATAAGGCTTTCTTT.

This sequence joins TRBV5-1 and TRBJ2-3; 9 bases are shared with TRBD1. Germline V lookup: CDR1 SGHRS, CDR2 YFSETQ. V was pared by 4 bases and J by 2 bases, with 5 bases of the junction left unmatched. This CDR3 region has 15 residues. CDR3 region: CASSEGQGSTDTQYF. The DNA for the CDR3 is TGCGCCAGCAGCGAAGGACAGGGGTCCACAGATACGCAGTATTTT.

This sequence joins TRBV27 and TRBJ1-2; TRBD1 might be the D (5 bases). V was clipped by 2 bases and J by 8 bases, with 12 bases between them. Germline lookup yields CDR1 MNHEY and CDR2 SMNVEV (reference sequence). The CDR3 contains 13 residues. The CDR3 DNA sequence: TGTGCCAGCAGTTTAACCCCCAGGGCGGGCTACACCTTC. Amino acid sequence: CASSLTPRAGYTF.

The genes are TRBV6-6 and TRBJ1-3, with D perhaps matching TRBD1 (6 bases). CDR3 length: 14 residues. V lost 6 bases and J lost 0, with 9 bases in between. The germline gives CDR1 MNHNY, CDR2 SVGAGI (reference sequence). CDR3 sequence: CASSRQASGNTIYF. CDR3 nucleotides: TGTGCCAGCAGCCGACAGGCCTCTGGAAACACCATATATTTT.